A single sample gave rise to the 10 T cell receptor beta chains below, sequenced in a study of T cell responses to AZD1222 COVID-19 vaccine. The data were produced by immunoSEQ multiplex PCR, yet TCRdb's version contains in-frame clones alone and is incomplete. The sample consists of approximately 120,000 clones, roughly 90% of them appearing once. Sequencing was performed on peripheral blood, taken on day 0 of AZD1222 vaccination. These receptors all come from an adult in good health.

The V call is TRBV11-2, the J call TRBJ2-1; D remains ambiguous. There are 14 residues in the CDR3. Germline-derived CDR1 and CDR2 are SGHAT and FQNNGV. V gave up 5 bases and J gave up 3 bases, with 11 bases separating them. The CDR3 DNA sequence: TGTGCCAGCAGCCCAGCCCACTACTACAATGAGCAGTTCTTC. This gives the protein CASSPAHYYNEQFF.

CDR3 sequence: CASSGARELFF. In DNA, the CDR3 is TGTGCCAGCAGTGGGGCCCGGGAGCTGTTTTTT. The chain carries TRBV2 and TRBJ2-2; D unclear. Trimming stripped 4 bases from V and 9 bases from J, with 6 bases between. The CDR3 consists of 11 residues. Germline-derived CDR1 and CDR2 are SNHLY and FYNNEI.

This clone occurred many times. Other DNA variants within this sample encode the same CDR3. V and J are TRBV5-6 and TRBJ1-3, with D perhaps matching TRBD1 (6 bases). The CDR3 runs to 14 residues. V dropped 3 bases and J dropped 5 bases, with 12 bases sitting between them. CDR1 is SGHDT and CDR2 is YYEEEE in the germline V gene. In DNA, the CDR3 is TGTGCCAGCAGCTCCTGGACAGCTAGAAACACCATATATTTT. Translating gives CASSSWTARNTIYF.

The chain carries TRBV29-1 and TRBJ2-5; D possibly corresponds to TRBD1 (5 bases). Trimming removed 2 bases at V and 5 bases at J, with 18 bases between. The CDR3 spans 15 residues. Germline V gene sequence: CDR1 SQVTM, CDR2 ANQGSEA. CDR3 coding DNA: TGCAGCGTTGAACAGCCGGGCTTAAGGGGCGAGACCCAGTACTTC. Translated, it gives CSVEQPGLRGETQYF.

This clone was found once. The CDR3 is CASSEQGSFFF. For the CDR3, the DNA is TGTGCCAGCAGTGAACAGGGCAGCTTTTTCTTT. The chain carries TRBV2 and TRBJ1-1; tentatively, D is TRBD1 (5 bases). V gave up 2 bases and J gave up 13 bases, with 11 bases separating them. CDR3 length equals 11 residues. Germline V gene data show CDR1 as SNHLY and CDR2 as FYNNEI.

This clone was seen just once. This chain links TRBV7-9 with TRBJ2-7; 9 bases are a match to TRBD2. Germline V gives CDR1 SEHNR, CDR2 FQNEAQ (reference sequence). V lost 1 base to trimming and J lost 7 bases; unmatched junction nucleotides: 5. CDR3 length equals 14 residues. The CDR3 region has the DNA TGTGCCAGCAGCTTAGGTAGCGGGAGTGAAGAGCAGTACTTC. Its protein is CASSLGSGSEEQYF. The whole variable domain, remainder taken from reference TRBV7-9 and TRBJ2-7, is DTGVSQNPRHKITKRGQNVTFRCDPISEHNRLYWYRQTLGQGPEFLTYFQNEAQLEKSRLLSDRFSAERPKGSFSTLEIQRTEQGDSAMYLCASSLGSGSEEQYFGPGTRLTVT.

V and J are TRBV2 and TRBJ1-3; unclear D gene. Germline CDR1 and CDR2: SNHLY and FYNNEI. Trimming pared 1 base from V and 4 bases from J, leaving 11 bases between. CDR3 length: 15 residues. The CDR3 sequence is CASSEVPIIGNTIYF. CDR3 bases: TGTGCCAGCAGTGAAGTACCGATTATCGGAAACACCATATATTTT.

This clone occurred once. V and J are TRBV3-1 (or the pseudogene TRBV3-2) and TRBJ2-1; D is ambiguous. CDR3 length: 12 residues. Germline CDR1 is LGHDT and CDR2 is YNNKEL (reference sequence). The V and J ends lost 2 bases and 10 bases respectively, with 9 bases between them. CDR3 bases: TGTGCCAGCAGCCAACGAGGTGTAGAGCAGTTCTTC. It is translated as CASSQRGVEQFF.

The chain is built from TRBV5-1 and TRBJ2-1; TRBD2 agrees at 13 bases. This CDR3 is built from 16 residues. Germline CDR1 reads SGHRS; CDR2 reads YFSETQ. The ends lost 4 bases at V and 8 bases at J; junction bases unmatched: 9. CDR3 in amino acids: CASSARLAGGGHEQFF. Here the CDR3 DNA reads TGCGCCAGCAGCGCCCGACTAGCGGGAGGCGGCCATGAGCAGTTCTTC.

This rearrangement joins TRBV3-1 (or the pseudogene TRBV3-2) to TRBJ1-6; no reliable D call. From germline, CDR1 is LGHDT and CDR2 YNNKEL (reference sequence). The CDR3 has 14 residues. The V end lost 4 bases, the J end lost 7 bases, and 11 bases lay between the germline ends. CDR3 loop: CASSLAGGNSPLHF. The CDR3 bases are TGTGCCAGCAGCCTGGCCGGAGGGAATTCACCCCTCCACTTT.